These T cell receptor beta chains were read from a single sample in a study of shared clonotypes between healthy human individuals. Only in-frame clones appear in the TCRdb table, and some are missing; sequencing was by immunoSEQ multiplex PCR. There are 850,000 to 1,200,000 clones in the sample; more than 65% occur only once, and roughly 1.5% lies in the top ten. Specimen: memory CD4+ T cells sorted from blood. The receptors stem from a man aged 18 to 29 in good health. CDR3s include the opening cysteine and the closing phenylalanine or tryptophan. The order of the fields is CDR3 length, D gene, V gene, J gene, clone size, CDR3 protein, CDR3 DNA. The D gene is left open where the match is weak. The size entry is marked missing in some rows and otherwise reads once, few, many or a size class.

15	NA	TRBV19	TRBJ2-6	NA	CASSLGSSGANVLTF	TGTGCCAGTAGCCTCGGCAGCTCTGGGGCCAACGTCCTGACTTTC
15	TRBD2	TRBV29-1	TRBJ2-7	NA	CSVSSGGRIGYEQYF	TGCAGCGTTTCCAGCGGGGGGAGGATCGGCTACGAGCAGTACTTC
15	NA	TRBV6-6	TRBJ2-2	NA	CASSSTGWATGELFF	TGTGCCAGCAGTTCTACAGGGTGGGCCACCGGGGAGCTGTTTTTT
11	NA	TRBV7-2	TRBJ2-7	NA	CASSQSSEQYF	TGTGCCAGCAGCCAATCCTCCGAGCAGTACTTC
14	TRBD1	TRBV6-6	TRBJ2-7	NA	CASSPGTGVGEQYF	TGTGCCAGCAGTCCCGGGACAGGGGTAGGCGAGCAGTACTTC
16	NA	TRBV6-1	TRBJ2-2	NA	CASSEEGQLWTGELFF	TGTGCCAGCAGTGAGGAGGGACAGCTTTGGACCGGGGAGCTGTTTTTT
16	TRBD2	TRBV5-1	TRBJ2-1	NA	CASSLFLAGSGNEQFF	TGCGCCAGCAGCTTGTTTCTAGCGGGATCGGGCAATGAGCAGTTCTTC
13	NA	TRBV2	TRBJ1-5	few	CASRDLTVQPQHF	TGTGCCAGCAGGGACCTAACAGTTCAGCCCCAGCATTTT
14	NA	TRBV5-1	TRBJ1-2	NA	CASSTGPSDYGYTF	TGCGCCAGCAGCACCGGACCTTCAGACTATGGCTACACCTTC
14	NA	TRBV5-4	TRBJ1-2	few	CASSLEGALYGYTF	TGTGCCAGCAGCTTGGAAGGCGCTCTCTATGGCTACACCTTC